Each of the 32 T cell receptor beta chains below was sequenced from the same sample in a study of CD8+ T cells in alopecia areata. RNA extraction and reverse transcription yielded cDNA as sequencing template. Here immunoSEQ multiplex PCR was the method, and the copy in TCRdb shows in-frame clones only, minus some. Among 100,000 to 150,000 clones listed, 50% to 60% were seen once. Sequencing was performed on CD4+ T cells sorted from blood, taken at week 0. These receptors were taken from a human donor with alopecia areata.

This clone was counted between two and nine times. The CDR3 reads CASSSPSGAGTQYF. CDR3 coding DNA: TGTGCCAGCAGTTCACCGTCAGGGGCGGGGACCCAGTACTTC. The chain uses TRBV28 and TRBJ2-5, with D tentatively TRBD1 (6 bases). Germline values: CDR1 MDHEN, CDR2 SYDVKM. Trimming removed 4 bases from V and 7 bases from J, with 16 bases in between. The CDR3 is 14 amino acids. Together with reference TRBV28 and TRBJ2-5, the CDR3 gives the full variable domain: DVKVTQSSRYLVKRTGEKVFLECVQDMDHENMFWYRQDPGLGLRLIYFSYDVKMKEKGDIPEGYSVSREKKERFSLILESASTNQTSMYLCASSSPSGAGTQYFGPGTRLLVL.

V usage is TRBV25-1 and J usage is TRBJ2-3; D remains ambiguous. Germline CDR1 and CDR2: MGHDK and SYGVNS. CDR3 length: 12 amino acids. Trimming shortened V by 3 bases and J by 2 bases, and 3 bases separated the two germline ends. CDR3 nucleotide sequence: TGTGCCAGCAGTGACCTCACAGATACGCAGTATTTT. It encodes CASSDLTDTQYF. The full variable domain, with the rest looked up from reference TRBV25-1 and TRBJ2-3, is EADIYQTPRYLVIGTGKKITLECSQTMGHDKMYWYQQDPGMELHLIHYSYGVNSTEKGDLSSESTVSRIRTEHFPLTLESARPSHTSQYLCASSDLTDTQYFGPGTRLTVL.

V gene TRBV29-1 combines with J gene TRBJ1-4, with TRBD1 matching 7 bases. The germline V gene has CDR1 SQVTM and CDR2 ANQGSEA. The CDR3 runs to 13 residues. Unmatched junction bases numbered 6, after V lost 3 bases and J lost 8 bases. The CDR3 loop is CSVDDRAGEKLFF. The CDR3 nucleotides read TGCAGCGTTGATGACAGGGCCGGAGAAAAACTGTTTTTT.

This rearrangement joins TRBV5-6 to TRBJ2-3; D possibly corresponds to TRBD2 (6 bases). The germline gives CDR1 SGHDT, CDR2 YYEEEE. V lost 4 bases, J lost 6 bases, and 15 bases lay in between. The CDR3 is 14 amino acids. This CDR3 is CASSTGIGGDTQYF. The CDR3 nucleotides read TGTGCCAGCAGCACCGGGATTGGAGGGGATACGCAGTATTTT.

The chain recombines TRBV23-1 with TRBJ1-3; D possibly corresponds to TRBD1 (6 bases). TRBV23-1 is flagged as an ORF with uncertain function. V was pared by 0 bases and J by 2 bases, with 11 bases between. The CDR3 has 16 residues. The CDR3 here is CASSQSRGSPGNTIYF. Here the CDR3 DNA reads TGCGCCAGCAGTCAATCGAGGGGGAGTCCTGGAAACACCATATATTTT.

The J gene is TRBJ1-2, the V gene TRBV2; possible D gene TRBD1, 5 bases. Germline assignment: CDR1 SNHLY and CDR2 FYNNEI. V dropped 2 bases and J dropped 4 bases, with 14 bases sitting between them. The CDR3 runs to 15 residues. CDR3 sequence reads: CASSEIRGATYGYTF. The CDR3 nucleotides read TGTGCCAGCAGTGAAATCAGAGGGGCAACCTATGGCTACACCTTC.

This rearrangement joins TRBV2 to TRBJ2-3; TRBD1 matches 8 bases. The V and J ends lost 8 bases and 1 base, in that order; junction bases with no gene match: 5. CDR1 is SNHLY and CDR2 is FYNNEI in the germline V gene. This CDR3 comprises 14 residues. CDR3 loop: CASALQGGTDTQYF. In DNA, the CDR3 is TGTGCCAGCGCCCTACAGGGGGGCACAGATACGCAGTATTTT.

This clone was observed a few times. The chain employs TRBV28 and TRBJ2-4; D may be TRBD1 (6 bases). This CDR3 region has 14 residues. Germline CDR1 reads MDHEN; CDR2 reads SYDVKM. Trimming left V 5 bases short and J 5 bases short, with 13 bases between. The CDR3 nucleotides read TGTGCCAGCAGTCCCGGGACACATCAAAACATTCAGTACTTC. Translating gives CASSPGTHQNIQYF. The entire variable domain, with the rest obtained from reference TRBV28 and TRBJ2-4, is as follows: DVKVTQSSRYLVKRTGEKVFLECVQDMDHENMFWYRQDPGLGLRLIYFSYDVKMKEKGDIPEGYSVSREKKERFSLILESASTNQTSMYLCASSPGTHQNIQYFGAGTRLSVL.

CDR3 in amino acids: CAWSSQGYAPLHF. The CDR3 DNA reads as TGTGCCTGGAGTTCCCAGGGTTACGCACCCCTCCACTTT. The chain carries TRBV30 and TRBJ1-6; TRBD1 is a possible D gene (5 bases). CDR3 size: 13 residues. CDR1 is GTSNPN, CDR2 SVGIG, per germline (reference sequence). V gave up 2 bases and J gave up 11 bases, with 13 bases separating them.

V and J are TRBV28 and TRBJ2-3; 9 bases are a match to TRBD2. After removal of 10 bases from V and 0 bases from J, the junction contained 5 bases not matched to a gene. CDR1 is MDHEN, CDR2 SYDVKM, per germline. The CDR3 is made up of 14 amino acids. CDR3 protein: CATQGLASTDTQYF. CDR3 nucleotides: TGTGCCACCCAAGGACTAGCGAGCACAGATACGCAGTATTTT. The full variable domain, in which reference TRBV28 and TRBJ2-3 provide the parts outside the CDR3, is DVKVTQSSRYLVKRTGEKVFLECVQDMDHENMFWYRQDPGLGLRLIYFSYDVKMKEKGDIPEGYSVSREKKERFSLILESASTNQTSMYLCATQGLASTDTQYFGPGTRLTVL.

This sequence joins TRBV2 and TRBJ1-2; D is undetermined. The germline V and J ends were trimmed by 5 bases and 2 bases, with 9 bases remaining between them. Germline V gene sequence: CDR1 SNHLY, CDR2 FYNNEI. This CDR3 contains 13 residues. The CDR3 spells CASSPTENYGYTF. CDR3 nucleotides: TGTGCCAGCAGTCCTACAGAAAACTATGGCTACACCTTC.

The rearrangement links TRBV14 to TRBJ2-7; TRBD2 matches 14 bases. With 0 bases clipped from V and 2 bases from J, the junction kept 12 bases outside the gene matches. This CDR3 comprises 20 residues. Germline CDR1 is SGHDN and CDR2 is FVKESK. CDR3 loop: CASSQDSGTSGGLSTYEQYF. CDR3 DNA sequence: TGTGCCAGCAGCCAAGATTCCGGGACTAGCGGGGGCCTTTCGACCTACGAGCAGTACTTC. The full variable domain, in which reference TRBV14 and TRBJ2-7 provide the parts outside the CDR3, is EAGVTQFPSHSVIEKGQTVTLRCDPISGHDNLYWYRRVMGKEIKFLLHFVKESKQDESGMPNNRFLAERTGGTYSTLKVQPAELEDSGVYFCASSQDSGTSGGLSTYEQYFGPGTRLTVT.

The chain uses TRBV28 and TRBJ1-4, with 9 bases fitting TRBD1. V lost 10 bases to trimming and J lost 4 bases; unmatched junction nucleotides: 7. Germline V gene sequence: CDR1 MDHEN, CDR2 SYDVKM. CDR3 length: 14 residues. CDR3 sequence (DNA): TGTGCCACTACAGGGGGCGGGTTTAATGAAAAACTGTTTTTT. Residues: CATTGGGFNEKLFF.

This clone was detected only a few times. The V and J genes are TRBV5-6 and TRBJ2-5; D unclear. The germline V gene has CDR1 SGHDT and CDR2 YYEEEE. With 3 bases removed from V and 2 bases from J, the gap between germline ends came to 2 bases. The CDR3 runs to 11 residues. Here the CDR3 DNA reads TGTGCCAGCAGCTATCAAGAGACCCAGTACTTC. This codes for CASSYQETQYF.

The chain carries TRBV28 and TRBJ1-1; possibly TRBD1 for D (6 bases). The CDR3 totals 13 residues. V lost 6 bases, J lost 3 bases, and 11 bases lay in between. CDR1 and CDR2 (germline): MDHEN, SYDVKM. CDR3: CASRQGVDTEAFF. The CDR3 bases are TGTGCCAGCAGACAGGGTGTCGACACTGAAGCTTTCTTT.

This clone came up a few times. The chain joins TRBV7-9 to TRBJ2-1, with 8 bases that match TRBD1. J gave up 9 bases and V 5 bases, and 3 bases lay outside the gene matches. Germline loops: CDR1 SEHNR, CDR2 FQNEAQ (reference sequence). This CDR3 spans 12 amino acids. CDR3 sequence reads: CASSPTGVEQFF. DNA for the CDR3: TGTGCCAGCAGCCCGACAGGGGTTGAGCAGTTCTTC.

This clone was recorded a few times. In DNA, the CDR3 is TGTGCCAGCAGCGAGGGGCCAGATACGCAGTATTTT. It codes for CASSEGPDTQYF. The chain employs TRBV7-2 and TRBJ2-3; D assignment may be TRBD1 or TRBD2 (5 bases each). Germline-derived CDR1 and CDR2 are SGHTA and FQGNSA. This CDR3 region has 12 residues. Trimming removed 5 bases from V and 4 bases from J, with 7 bases in between. The entire variable domain, with the rest obtained from reference TRBV7-2 and TRBJ2-3, is as follows: GAGVSQSPSNKVTEKGKDVELRCDPISGHTALYWYRQSLGQGLEFLIYFQGNSAPDKSGLPSDRFSAERTGGSVSTLTIQRTQQEDSAVYLCASSEGPDTQYFGPGTRLTVL.

The chain uses TRBV9 and TRBJ1-1; the match to TRBD1 covers 7 bases. The V gene's germline CDR1 is SGDLS and CDR2 YYNGEE. After removal of 0 bases from V and 5 bases from J, the junction contained 7 bases not matched to a gene. The CDR3 totals 15 residues. The CDR3 reads CASSVGGGRGTEAFF. The CDR3 DNA is TGTGCCAGCAGCGTAGGAGGAGGCAGGGGGACTGAAGCTTTCTTT.

The rearrangement links TRBV28 to TRBJ2-7; 10 bases agree with TRBD1. Unmatched junction bases numbered 10, after V lost 6 bases and J lost 5 bases. Germline CDR1 and CDR2: MDHEN and SYDVKM. The CDR3 is 15 residues long. The DNA of the CDR3 is TGTGCCAGCAGCCAGTCTGGACAGGGGGTAGACGAGCAGTACTTC. Amino acids: CASSQSGQGVDEQYF. Using reference TRBV28 and TRBJ2-7 for the parts outside the CDR3, the full variable domain is DVKVTQSSRYLVKRTGEKVFLECVQDMDHENMFWYRQDPGLGLRLIYFSYDVKMKEKGDIPEGYSVSREKKERFSLILESASTNQTSMYLCASSQSGQGVDEQYFGPGTRLTVT.

This clone has more than one count but fewer than ten. The gene calls are TRBV7-8 and TRBJ2-7; 7 bases fit TRBD1. Germline loops: CDR1 SGHVS, CDR2 FQNEAQ. CDR3 length: 14 amino acids. Germline trimming cut 5 bases from V and 6 bases from J; bases unmatched to any gene: 10. The CDR3 DNA sequence: TGTGCCAGCAGCGTTCGGACAGGCAGGGGCGAGCAGTACTTC. It translates to CASSVRTGRGEQYF.

The J gene is TRBJ1-2, the V gene TRBV4-1; D is undetermined. Germline CDR1 is MGHRA and CDR2 is YSYEKL. Deletions cut 0 bases from V and 0 bases from J, with 8 bases between. The CDR3 totals 15 residues. The CDR3 bases are TGCGCCAGCAGCCAAGATCGGTCCTCTAACTATGGCTACACCTTC. This translates into CASSQDRSSNYGYTF.

In this sample, this clone turned up a few times. V is TRBV29-1 and J is TRBJ2-3; 8 bases align to TRBD1. The CDR3 runs to 16 residues. The junction had 12 bases not matched to a gene; V was cut back by 7 bases and J by 0 bases. CDR1 and CDR2 from the germline V gene are SQVTM and ANQGSEA. The CDR3 loop reads CSGLDRDPASTDTQYF. The CDR3 bases are TGCAGCGGACTGGACAGGGACCCCGCTAGCACAGATACGCAGTATTTT.

V gene TRBV7-2 combines with J gene TRBJ2-3, with D tentatively TRBD2 (5 bases). The CDR3 runs to 13 residues. Deletions cut 6 bases from V and 6 bases from J, with 13 bases between. The germline V gene has CDR1 SGHTA and CDR2 FQGNSA. CDR3 region: CASRLLGRDTQYF. The CDR3 DNA sequence: TGTGCCAGCAGGTTACTAGGTCGGGATACGCAGTATTTT.

The chain has TRBV4-1 and TRBJ2-5; TRBD2 agrees at 9 bases. V trimming: 2 bases; J trimming: 5 bases; junction bases outside the gene matches: 12. Per the germline V gene, CDR1 is MGHRA and CDR2 is YSYEKL. This CDR3 is built from 17 residues. CDR3 residues: CASSQLPTSGGSETQYF. Here the CDR3 DNA reads TGCGCCAGCAGCCAACTCCCGACCAGCGGGGGGTCTGAGACCCAGTACTTC.

This clone is medium-sized within its sample. The chain uses TRBV7-9 and TRBJ2-5; D is uncertain. The CDR3 extends over 12 amino acids. Trimming pared 6 bases from V and 5 bases from J, leaving 10 bases between. Germline assignment: CDR1 SEHNR and CDR2 FQNEAQ (reference sequence). DNA for the CDR3: TGTGCCAGCAGTGCTGAAGAGGAGACCCAGTACTTC. Translation: CASSAEEETQYF.

V is TRBV7-2 and J is TRBJ2-1; D ambiguous. Looked up from germline, CDR1 is SGHTA and CDR2 is FQGNSA. The CDR3 has 16 residues. V was trimmed by 0 bases and J by 7 bases, leaving 16 bases between them. The CDR3 loop reads CASSLAGPVSGNEQFF. The CDR3 bases are TGTGCCAGCAGCTTAGCGGGCCCGGTCAGTGGGAATGAGCAGTTCTTC.

This chain links TRBV9 with TRBJ2-7; 10 bases align to TRBD1. CDR1 is SGDLS and CDR2 is YYNGEE in the germline V gene. This CDR3 is built from 14 residues. The J segment lost 6 bases and the V segment lost 4 bases, leaving 7 bases of the junction unmatched. The CDR3, as DNA: TGTGCCAGCAGCATCCGGGACAGGGGCTCCGAGCAGTACTTC. As protein: CASSIRDRGSEQYF.

The chain links TRBV23-1 to TRBJ2-5; 8 positions agree with TRBD1. Being an ORF, TRBV23-1 has a function that is uncertain. Trimming at V came to 2 bases and at J to 5 bases, leaving 7 bases not matched to a gene. The CDR3 is made up of 15 amino acids. The CDR3 DNA sequence: TGCGCCAGCAGTCAACTCAGGGGGCGCCGGGAGACCCAGTACTTC. It translates to CASSQLRGRRETQYF.

This clone turned up a few times. The CDR3 loop reads CASSVRDGYGYTF. The CDR3 DNA is TGTGCCAGCAGTGTACGGGACGGCTATGGCTACACCTTC. The chain combines TRBV6-1 with TRBJ1-2, with a weak D call TRBD1 (5 bases). This CDR3 is built from 13 residues. Germline-derived CDR1 and CDR2 are MNHNS and SASEGT. Trimming took 4 bases from V and 4 from J, leaving 10 bases between them.

This sequence joins TRBV7-2 and TRBJ2-2; weak D call: TRBD2 (5 bases). Per germline, CDR1 SGHTA and CDR2 FQGNSA. V was clipped by 2 bases and J by 2 bases, with 6 bases between them. The CDR3 length is 14 residues. The CDR3 spells CASSLLANTGELFF. As DNA, the CDR3 is TGTGCCAGCAGCTTACTAGCTAACACCGGGGAGCTGTTTTTT.

This clone was counted only a few times. The chain joins TRBV4-3 to TRBJ2-2; tentative D call: TRBD2 (6 bases). Germline V lookup: CDR1 LGHNA, CDR2 YSLEER. With 2 bases removed from V and 3 bases from J, the gap between germline ends came to 13 bases. The CDR3 has 16 amino acids. CDR3 DNA: TGCGCCAGCAGCCAACGACTAGATACTCACACCGGGGAGCTGTTTTTT. Protein: CASSQRLDTHTGELFF.

CDR3 region: CAWNRDLNKETQYF. The CDR3 DNA reads as TGTGCCTGGAACCGTGACTTGAACAAAGAGACCCAGTACTTC. The chain combines TRBV30 with TRBJ2-5; D is unclear. Trimming left V 4 bases short and J 3 bases short, with 15 bases between. The germline V gene has CDR1 GTSNPN and CDR2 SVGIG (reference sequence). CDR3 size: 14 residues.